The T cell receptor (beta chain) under discussion was sequenced for a study of cytomegalovirus exposure and HLA in healthy donors. This table comes from immunoSEQ multiplex PCR, and its TCRdb copy is limited to in-frame clones, with some not included. This table has around 60,000 clones, 95% appearing once. The junction had 8 bases not matched to a gene; V was cut back by 3 bases and J by 8 bases. Germline CDR1 reads SQVTM; CDR2 reads ANQGSEA. The CDR3 extends over 14 amino acids. The rearrangement links TRBV29-1 to TRBJ2-1, with 9 bases matching TRBD2. The receptor's source is a woman younger than 30 in good health and CMV-seropositive. Sequencing input: PBMCs. The CDR3 sequence is CSVDASGVGDEQFF. CDR3 coding DNA: TGCAGCGTTGATGCTAGCGGGGTGGGCGATGAGCAGTTCTTC.